This entry lists 29 T cell receptor beta chains sequenced from one sample in a study of shared clonotypes between healthy human individuals. The naive CD8 subset, CD45RO-negative cells positively selected for CCR7, excluded terminally differentiated effector memory CD45RA+ cells. The table came from immunoSEQ multiplex PCR; TCRdb's copy has only in-frame clones and leaves some out. This table has just over 2,000,000 clones, about 95% appearing once. The sequenced material came from naive CD8+ T cells sorted from blood. Every receptor here comes from a young man in good health.

The chain recombines TRBV29-1 with TRBJ1-1; unclear D gene. The CDR3 is made up of 10 amino acids. Deletions cut 6 bases from V and 7 bases from J, with 9 bases between. Germline CDR1 reads SQVTM; CDR2 reads ANQGSEA. DNA of the CDR3: TGCAGCGTGGAACTTAATGAAGCTTTCTTT. It encodes CSVELNEAFF.

This clone was found once. V gene TRBV5-6 combines with J gene TRBJ2-7; 8 bases map to TRBD1. Trimming took 4 bases from V and 3 from J; bases not matched to a gene: 9. CDR1 and CDR2 from the germline V gene are SGHDT and YYEEEE. This CDR3 contains 15 residues. In nucleotides, the CDR3 is TGTGCCAGCAGCGCCCCCGGGACAGGTTTCTACGAGCAGTACTTC. Protein sequence: CASSAPGTGFYEQYF.

This CDR3 reads CASSLFPGTGEETQYF. CDR3 DNA: TGTGCCAGCAGCCTATTCCCCGGGACAGGGGAAGAGACCCAGTACTTC. The rearrangement links TRBV27 to TRBJ2-5, with 10 bases that match TRBD1. CDR3 length: 16 residues. Germline CDR1 reads MNHEY; CDR2 reads SMNVEV (reference sequence). Trimming at V came to 6 bases and at J to 3 bases, leaving 10 bases not matched to a gene.

The chain carries TRBV6-6 and TRBJ2-3; D call uncertain. Trimming removed 4 bases at V and 3 bases at J, with 11 bases between. Germline V gene lookup returns CDR1 MNHNY and CDR2 SVGAGI (reference sequence). The length of the CDR3 is 14 residues. This chain's CDR3 is CASSWARRTDTQYF. CDR3 coding DNA: TGTGCCAGCAGTTGGGCGCGTAGGACAGATACGCAGTATTTT.

V and J are TRBV13 and TRBJ2-2; tentatively, D is TRBD1 (5 bases). CDR1 is PRHDT, CDR2 FYEKMQ, per germline (reference sequence). CDR3 length: 12 residues. V gave up 6 bases and J gave up 6 bases, with 8 bases separating them. CDR3 in DNA: TGTGCCAGCAGAGGGGAAGCCGGGGAGCTGTTTTTT. Protein: CASRGEAGELFF.

This chain connects TRBV6-5 to TRBJ2-3; 10 nucleotides line up with TRBD1. Germline CDR1 is MNHEY and CDR2 is SVGAGI. Trimming took 5 bases from V and 3 from J; bases not matched to a gene: 2. The CDR3 extends over 14 amino acids. The CDR3 DNA is TGTGCCAGCAGTCCGGGACAGGGGACAGATACGCAGTATTTT. Translating it yields CASSPGQGTDTQYF.

Only one count was recorded for this clone. The rearrangement joins TRBV28 to TRBJ2-2; TRBD1 matches 10 bases. The germline gives CDR1 MDHEN, CDR2 SYDVKM. The CDR3 extends over 15 amino acids. The junction had 3 bases not matched to a gene; V was cut back by 2 bases and J by 6 bases. The CDR3 loop is CASSLRQGASGELFF. DNA for the CDR3: TGTGCCAGCAGTTTAAGACAGGGGGCATCCGGGGAGCTGTTTTTT.

The V gene is TRBV9, the J gene TRBJ2-1; 14 nucleotides line up with TRBD2. This CDR3 is built from 17 residues. The germline V gene has CDR1 SGDLS and CDR2 YYNGEE. V dropped 0 bases and J dropped 5; count of bases not matched to a gene: 4. CDR3 residues: CASSVGLGLAGDNEQFF. The DNA of the CDR3 is TGTGCCAGCAGCGTAGGGCTGGGACTAGCGGGGGACAATGAGCAGTTCTTC.

The V and J genes are TRBV4-3 and TRBJ2-1; D possibly corresponds to TRBD2 (6 bases). This CDR3 spans 17 amino acids. Looked up from germline, CDR1 is LGHNA and CDR2 is YSLEER. Trimming left V 0 bases short and J 1 base short, with 13 bases between. The CDR3 DNA is TGCGCCAGCAGCCAAGAATCCGGGAGACAGTCCTACAATGAGCAGTTCTTC. Translated, it gives CASSQESGRQSYNEQFF.

Regarding this clone: In the same sample, other DNA sequences code for this CDR3. V and J are TRBV5-1 and TRBJ1-2; D gene uncertain. V lost 0 bases, J lost 3 bases, and 6 bases lay in between. The germline gives CDR1 SGHRS, CDR2 YFSETQ. CDR3 length: 13 amino acids. In DNA, the CDR3 is TGCGCCAGCAGCTTGGAGGCGGACTATGGCTACACCTTC. Its translation is CASSLEADYGYTF. The full variable domain, rest sourced from reference TRBV5-1 and TRBJ1-2, is KAGVTQTPRYLIKTRGQQVTLSCSPISGHRSVSWYQQTPGQGLQFLFEYFSETQRNKGNFPGRFSGRQFSNSRSEMNVSTLELGDSALYLCASSLEADYGYTFGSGTRLTVV.

A single count supports this clone. Other nucleotide sequences in the sample specify the same CDR3. J is TRBJ2-2 and V is TRBV7-9; D not resolved. CDR3 size: 15 residues. Germline assignment: CDR1 SEHNR and CDR2 FQNEAQ (reference sequence). V lost 1 base and J 3 bases, leaving 9 bases between the germline ends. CDR3 residues: CASSLEGGYTGELFF. DNA for the CDR3: TGTGCCAGCAGCTTAGAGGGCGGATACACCGGGGAGCTGTTTTTT.

The chain has TRBV29-1 and TRBJ2-3, with 8 positions matching TRBD2. Trimming took 4 bases from V and 1 from J; bases not matched to a gene: 10. This CDR3 comprises 16 residues. Germline values: CDR1 SQVTM, CDR2 ANQGSEA. CDR3 region: CSVVLAADLGTDTQYF. The CDR3 nucleotides read TGCAGCGTTGTACTAGCGGCGGACCTTGGCACAGATACGCAGTATTTT.

This rearrangement joins TRBV19 to TRBJ1-5; 10 bases agree with TRBD1. V shed 3 bases, J shed 2 bases, and the junction held 1 base outside the gene matches. The CDR3 runs to 15 residues. The V gene's germline CDR1 is LNHDA and CDR2 SQIVND (reference sequence). The CDR3 nucleotides read TGTGCCAGTAGTATGACAGGGGGCGGCAATCAGCCCCAGCATTTT. This gives the protein CASSMTGGGNQPQHF.

The rearrangement uses TRBV4-1 and TRBJ2-2; 8 nucleotides agree with TRBD1. CDR1 and CDR2 from the germline V gene are MGHRA and YSYEKL. This CDR3 is built from 13 residues. Trimming cost V 6 bases and J 6 bases; bases outside gene matches: 3. The CDR3 DNA sequence: TGCGCCAGCAGATTGACAGGGGCCGGGGAGCTGTTTTTT. Its translation is CASRLTGAGELFF.

This CDR3 reads CSVELAPYNEQFF. In nucleotides, the CDR3 is TGCAGCGTTGAGCTCGCACCTTACAATGAGCAGTTCTTC. The chain carries TRBV29-1 and TRBJ2-1; D gene ambiguous. V gave up 3 bases and J gave up 4 bases, with 10 bases separating them. This CDR3 region has 13 residues. CDR1 and CDR2 from the germline V gene are SQVTM and ANQGSEA.

The chain couples TRBV9 to TRBJ1-5, with TRBD1 as a possible D gene (5 bases). CDR1 and CDR2 from the germline V gene are SGDLS and YYNGEE. The CDR3 contains 12 residues. Trimming took 7 bases from V and 5 from J, leaving 10 bases between them. CDR3 region: CASGDSYQPQHF. In DNA form, the CDR3 reads TGTGCCAGCGGCGACAGCTATCAGCCCCAGCATTTT. Complete variable domain (other parts from reference TRBV9 and TRBJ1-5): DSGVTQTPKHLITATGQRVTLRCSPRSGDLSVYWYQQSLDQGLQFLIQYYNGEERAKGNILERFSAQQFPDLHSELNLSSLELGDSALYFCASGDSYQPQHFGDGTRLSIL.

This chain links TRBV4-1 with TRBJ2-3; 11 bases agree with TRBD2. Germline loops: CDR1 MGHRA, CDR2 YSYEKL. This CDR3 has 16 amino acids. The junction had 7 bases not matched to a gene; V was cut back by 4 bases and J by 4 bases. The CDR3 sequence: CASSPLLAGDPDTQYF. In DNA, the CDR3 is TGCGCCAGCAGCCCGTTACTAGCGGGAGATCCAGATACGCAGTATTTT.

This chain uses TRBV5-1 with TRBJ1-1; D call uncertain. The CDR3 is made up of 13 amino acids. The germline CDR1 and CDR2 sequences are SGHRS and YFSETQ. V was pared by 4 bases and J by 4 bases, with 11 bases between. The DNA for the CDR3 is TGCGCCAGCAGCGCGAGGGAGGGCACTGAAGCTTTCTTT. Translating it yields CASSAREGTEAFF.

The chain uses TRBV11-2 and TRBJ2-7; 9 nucleotides line up with TRBD1. The CDR3 extends over 15 amino acids. The germline V gene encodes CDR1 SGHAT and CDR2 FQNNGV. Trimming took 3 bases from V and 4 from J; bases not matched to a gene: 7. The CDR3 sequence is CASSFNTGGAYEQYF. CDR3 nucleotides: TGTGCCAGCAGCTTCAACACAGGGGGCGCGTACGAGCAGTACTTC.

The chain is built from TRBV10-2 and TRBJ1-6; D unclear. This CDR3 is built from 14 residues. Germline V CDR1 and CDR2: WSHSY, SAAADI. V was trimmed by 3 bases and J by 5 bases, leaving 8 bases between them. This CDR3 reads CASSDERDNSPLHF. The CDR3 DNA reads TGCGCCAGCAGTGACGAAAGGGATAATTCACCCCTCCACTTT.

The chain uses TRBV4-1 and TRBJ1-1; 10 bases match TRBD1. J lost 1 base, V lost 5 bases, and 4 bases had no gene match. The CDR3 sequence is 15 residues long. From germline, CDR1 is MGHRA and CDR2 YSYEKL. The CDR3 protein is CASSSRQGANTEAFF. The CDR3 DNA sequence: TGCGCCAGCAGCTCCCGACAGGGGGCGAACACTGAAGCTTTCTTT.

The chain joins TRBV6-6 to TRBJ1-4; 8 nucleotides match TRBD1. The CDR3 loop spans 15 amino acids. V lost 7 bases, J lost 7 bases, and 11 bases stayed unmatched. CDR1 MNHNY and CDR2 SVGAGI come from the germline V gene (reference sequence). The CDR3 region is CASKWTGTKPEKLFF. The CDR3 bases are TGTGCCAGCAAATGGACAGGGACTAAACCTGAAAAACTGTTTTTT.

Only one count was recorded for this clone. The V gene is TRBV27, the J gene TRBJ2-3; 11 bases are shared with TRBD1. Germline-derived CDR1 and CDR2 are MNHEY and SMNVEV (reference sequence). This CDR3 has 14 amino acids. V shed 5 bases and J 3 bases; nucleotides not matched to a gene: 1. The CDR3 DNA is TGTGCCAGCAGTCGGGACAGGGGGACAGATACGCAGTATTTT. Its translation: CASSRDRGTDTQYF.

This chain joins TRBV2 and TRBJ2-3; D may be TRBD2 (5 bases). The CDR3 is made up of 15 amino acids. Germline CDR1 SNHLY, CDR2 FYNNEI. V lost 3 bases, J lost 0 bases, and 10 bases lay in between. CDR3: CASSDGVSSTDTQYF. The DNA of the CDR3 is TGTGCCAGCAGTGACGGGGTATCTAGCACAGATACGCAGTATTTT.

The CDR3 loop is CASSPDGTSGEQYF. DNA of the CDR3: TGTGCCAGCAGCCCTGACGGGACTAGCGGTGAGCAGTACTTC. The chain is built from TRBV11-3 and TRBJ2-7; 11 nucleotides line up with TRBD2. The CDR3 covers 14 residues. Germline values: CDR1 SGHNT, CDR2 YENEEA. Trimming at V came to 5 bases and at J to 7 bases, leaving 7 bases not matched to a gene. The variable domain in full, with the rest retrieved from reference TRBV11-3 and TRBJ2-7, is EAGVVQSPRYKIIEKKQPVAFWCNPISGHNTLYWYLQNLGQGPELLIRYENEEAVDDSQLPKDRFSAERLKGVDSTLKIQPAELGDSAVYLCASSPDGTSGEQYFGPGTRLTVT.

This chain links TRBV5-6 with TRBJ2-2; 12 bases agree with TRBD2. J gave up 4 bases and V 3 bases, and 1 base lay outside the gene matches. The CDR3 is 15 residues long. Germline values: CDR1 SGHDT, CDR2 YYEEEE. CDR3: CASSWGLAGTGELFF. The CDR3, as DNA: TGTGCCAGCAGCTGGGGACTAGCGGGCACCGGGGAGCTGTTTTTT.

The rearrangement uses TRBV6-5 and TRBJ2-7; D gene uncertain. The CDR3 sequence is 12 residues long. The ends were cut back, 11 bases at V and 1 base at J, with 12 bases in the middle. The germline V gene encodes CDR1 MNHEY and CDR2 SVGAGI. This CDR3 is CASRKLSYEQYF. The CDR3 DNA is TGTGCCTCCAGGAAGCTATCCTACGAGCAGTACTTC.

The chain uses TRBV2 and TRBJ2-7, with D possibly being TRBD1 (5 bases). CDR1 is SNHLY, CDR2 FYNNEI, per germline. CDR3 length: 15 residues. V was pared by 6 bases and J by 3 bases, with 18 bases between. CDR3 bases: TGTGCCAGCAGAGGAGTGGGCAGGGTGAGCTACGAGCAGTACTTC. The encoded protein is CASRGVGRVSYEQYF.

This clone appeared a single time. The chain has TRBV30 and TRBJ2-3, with D possibly matching TRBD2 (5 bases). This CDR3 spans 14 amino acids. The V and J ends lost 1 base and 0 bases respectively, with 8 bases between them. CDR1 is GTSNPN and CDR2 is SVGIG in the germline V gene (reference sequence). CDR3 DNA: TGTGCCTGGAGTGGAAGCGGAAGCACAGATACGCAGTATTTT. It codes for CAWSGSGSTDTQYF.